This T cell receptor beta chain was obtained from a study of cytomegalovirus exposure and HLA in healthy donors. Study-level information: The platform used for the 110 or so validation repertoires matched that of the approximately 620 first-cohort repertoires, a later analysis reported.

The study's findings and limits: Diagnosis of cytomegalovirus status made by the classifier reportedly showed high specificity and sensitivity. The dataset shows that most TCR sequences were rare, while some public TCRs occurred in many donors.

Profiled with immunoSEQ multiplex PCR; TCRdb holds only in-frame clones, not every one. Seen here are under 200,000 clones, 85% to 90% observed once, and the top ten hold over 4%. The CDR3 consists of 16 residues. After removal of 0 bases from V and 8 bases from J, the junction contained 6 bases not matched to a gene. Germline V CDR1 and CDR2: SGHRS, YFSETQ. Details on this clone: Its antigen is as yet unknown. Within the sample, other DNA sequences also encode this same CDR3.

Sequencing was carried out using PBMCs. The chain employs TRBV5-1 and TRBJ2-1; TRBD2 aligns across 12 bases. This TCR was recovered from a young man in good health and CMV-seropositive. The CDR3 DNA sequence: TGCGCCAGCAGCTTGGGCCTAGCGGGAGGGCCGGATGAGCAGTTCTTC. Its translation is CASSLGLAGGPDEQFF. The complete variable domain, with remaining parts taken from reference TRBV5-1 and TRBJ2-1, reads KAGVTQTPRYLIKTRGQQVTLSCSPISGHRSVSWYQQTPGQGLQFLFEYFSETQRNKGNFPGRFSGRQFSNSRSEMNVSTLELGDSALYLCASSLGLAGGPDEQFFGPGTRLTVL.